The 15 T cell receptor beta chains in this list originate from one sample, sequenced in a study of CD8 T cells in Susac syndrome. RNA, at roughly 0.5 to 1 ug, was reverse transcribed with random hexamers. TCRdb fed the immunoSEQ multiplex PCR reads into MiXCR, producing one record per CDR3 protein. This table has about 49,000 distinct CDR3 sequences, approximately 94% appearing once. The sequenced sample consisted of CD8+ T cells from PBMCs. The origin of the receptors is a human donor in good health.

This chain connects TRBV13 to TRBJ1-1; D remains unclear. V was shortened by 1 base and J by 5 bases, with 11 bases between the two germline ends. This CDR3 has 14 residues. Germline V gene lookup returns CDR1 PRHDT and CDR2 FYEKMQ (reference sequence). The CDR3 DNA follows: TGTGCCAGCAGCTTAGAAGAGGTTTCTACTGAAGCTTTCTTT. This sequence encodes CASSLEEVSTEAFF.

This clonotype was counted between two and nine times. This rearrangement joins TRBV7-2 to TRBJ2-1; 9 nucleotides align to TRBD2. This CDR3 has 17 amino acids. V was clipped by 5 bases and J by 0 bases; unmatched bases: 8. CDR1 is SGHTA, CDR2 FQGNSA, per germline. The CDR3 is CASSGSTSGASYNEQFF. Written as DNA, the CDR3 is TGTGCCAGCAGCGGGTCGACTAGCGGAGCCTCCTACAATGAGCAGTTCTTC.

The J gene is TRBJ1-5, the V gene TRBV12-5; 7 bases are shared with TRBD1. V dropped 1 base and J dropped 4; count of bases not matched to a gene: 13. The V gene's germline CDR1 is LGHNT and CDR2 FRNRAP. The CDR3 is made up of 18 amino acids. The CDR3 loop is CASGLDQNTDRPNQPQHF. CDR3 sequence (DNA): TGTGCTAGTGGTTTGGATCAAAACACGGACAGGCCAAATCAGCCCCAGCATTTT.

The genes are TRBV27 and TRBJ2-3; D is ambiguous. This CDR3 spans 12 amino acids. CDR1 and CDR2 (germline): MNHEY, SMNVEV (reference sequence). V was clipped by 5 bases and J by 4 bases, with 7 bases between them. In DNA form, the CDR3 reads TGTGCCAGCAGTCATCTAGCAGATACGCAGTATTTT. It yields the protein CASSHLADTQYF.

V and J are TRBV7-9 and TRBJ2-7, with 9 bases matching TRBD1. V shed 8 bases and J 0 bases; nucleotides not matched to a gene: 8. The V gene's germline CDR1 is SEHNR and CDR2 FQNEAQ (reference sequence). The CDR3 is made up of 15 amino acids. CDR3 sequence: CASLTGTGSSYEQYF. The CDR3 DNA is TGTGCCAGCCTCACCGGGACAGGGAGCTCCTACGAGCAGTACTTC.

The CDR3 region is CASSQPGLKPYEQYF. The CDR3, as DNA: TGTGCCAGCAGCCAACCGGGACTAAAACCCTACGAGCAGTACTTC. This rearrangement joins TRBV6-5 to TRBJ2-7, with 7 bases that match TRBD2. Unmatched junction bases numbered 10, after V lost 6 bases and J lost 2 bases. The length of the CDR3 is 15 residues. Germline V gives CDR1 MNHEY, CDR2 SVGAGI.

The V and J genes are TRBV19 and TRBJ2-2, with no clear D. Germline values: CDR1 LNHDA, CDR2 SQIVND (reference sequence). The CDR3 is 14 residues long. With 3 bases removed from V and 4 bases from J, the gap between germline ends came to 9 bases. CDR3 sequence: CASSMGTGTGELFF. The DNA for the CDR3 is TGTGCCAGTAGTATGGGAACGGGCACCGGGGAGCTGTTTTTT.

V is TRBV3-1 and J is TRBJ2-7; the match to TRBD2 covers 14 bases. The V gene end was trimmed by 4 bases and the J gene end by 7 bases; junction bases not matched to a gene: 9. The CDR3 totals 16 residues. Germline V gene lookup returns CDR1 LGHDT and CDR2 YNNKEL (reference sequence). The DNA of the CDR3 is TGTGCCAGCAGCCCGGGACTAGCGGGAGTGGGGGGTGAGCAGTACTTC. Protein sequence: CASSPGLAGVGGEQYF.

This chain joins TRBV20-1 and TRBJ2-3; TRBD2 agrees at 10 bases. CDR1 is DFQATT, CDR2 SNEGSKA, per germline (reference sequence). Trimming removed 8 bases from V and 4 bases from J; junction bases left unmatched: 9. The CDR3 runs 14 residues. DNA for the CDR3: TGCAGTCACCAGCGGGAGGGCCTATCAGATACGCAGTATTTT. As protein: CSHQREGLSDTQYF.

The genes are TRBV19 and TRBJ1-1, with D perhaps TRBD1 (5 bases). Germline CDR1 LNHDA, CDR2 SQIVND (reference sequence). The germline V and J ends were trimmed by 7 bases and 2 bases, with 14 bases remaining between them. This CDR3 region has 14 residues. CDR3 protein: CASTMGRGNTEAFF. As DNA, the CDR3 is TGTGCCAGTACCATGGGAAGGGGAAACACTGAAGCTTTCTTT.

For the CDR3, the DNA is TGTGCCAGCAGGACAGGGGGCTCCAGCTCCTACGAGCAGTACTTC. As protein: CASRTGGSSSYEQYF. This chain connects TRBV2 to TRBJ2-7, with 10 bases identical to TRBD1. Germline V CDR1 and CDR2: SNHLY, FYNNEI. This CDR3 comprises 15 residues. V shed 6 bases, J shed 0 bases, and the junction held 5 bases outside the gene matches.

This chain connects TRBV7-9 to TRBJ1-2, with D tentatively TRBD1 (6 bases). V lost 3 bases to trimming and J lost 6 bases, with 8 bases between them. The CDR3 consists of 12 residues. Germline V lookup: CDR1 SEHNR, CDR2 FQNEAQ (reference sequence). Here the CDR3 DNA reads TGTGCCAGCAGCTTTGGGGGCGATGGCTACACCTTC. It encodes CASSFGGDGYTF.

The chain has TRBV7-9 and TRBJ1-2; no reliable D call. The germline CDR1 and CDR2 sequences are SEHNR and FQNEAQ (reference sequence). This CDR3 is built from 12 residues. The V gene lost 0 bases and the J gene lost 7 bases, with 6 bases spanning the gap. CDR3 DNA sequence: TGTGCCAGCAGCTTAGCAGGGTCTGGCTACACCTTC. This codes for CASSLAGSGYTF.

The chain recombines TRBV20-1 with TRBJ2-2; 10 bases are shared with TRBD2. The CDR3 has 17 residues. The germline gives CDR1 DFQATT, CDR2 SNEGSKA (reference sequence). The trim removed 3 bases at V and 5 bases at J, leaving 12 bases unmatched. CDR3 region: CSARWGPAGGPTGELFF. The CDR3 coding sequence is TGCAGTGCTAGGTGGGGCCCAGCGGGAGGGCCGACCGGGGAGCTGTTTTTT.

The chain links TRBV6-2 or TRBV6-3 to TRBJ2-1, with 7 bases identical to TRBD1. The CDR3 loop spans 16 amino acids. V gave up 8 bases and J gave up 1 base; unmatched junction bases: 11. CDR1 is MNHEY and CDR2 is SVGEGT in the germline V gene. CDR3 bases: TGTGCCAGCTCGACAGGGTCGTCGTGGTCCTACAATGAGCAGTTCTTC. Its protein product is CASSTGSSWSYNEQFF.